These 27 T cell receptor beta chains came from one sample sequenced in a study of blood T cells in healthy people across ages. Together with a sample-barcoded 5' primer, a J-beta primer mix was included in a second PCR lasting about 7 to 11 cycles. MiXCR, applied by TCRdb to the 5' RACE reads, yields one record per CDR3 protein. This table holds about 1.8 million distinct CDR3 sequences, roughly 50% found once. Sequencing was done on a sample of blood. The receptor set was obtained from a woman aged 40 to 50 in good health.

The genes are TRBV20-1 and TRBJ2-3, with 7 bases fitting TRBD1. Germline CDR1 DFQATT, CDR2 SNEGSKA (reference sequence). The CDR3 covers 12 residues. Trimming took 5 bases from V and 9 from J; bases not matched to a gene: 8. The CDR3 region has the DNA TGCAGTGCTTGGGACCGACAGGGAACGCAGTATTTT. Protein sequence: CSAWDRQGTQYF.

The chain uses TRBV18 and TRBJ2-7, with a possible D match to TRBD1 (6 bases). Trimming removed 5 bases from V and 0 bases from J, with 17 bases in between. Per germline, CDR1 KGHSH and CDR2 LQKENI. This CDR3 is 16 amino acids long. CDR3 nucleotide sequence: TGTGCCAGCTCATCTCAGGGGACCACTGGCTCCTACGAGCAGTACTTC. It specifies CASSSQGTTGSYEQYF.

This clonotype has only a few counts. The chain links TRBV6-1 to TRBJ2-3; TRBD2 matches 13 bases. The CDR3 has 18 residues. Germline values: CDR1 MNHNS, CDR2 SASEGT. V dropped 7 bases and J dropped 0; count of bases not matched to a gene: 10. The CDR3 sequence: CASMGLAGIPGSTDTQYF. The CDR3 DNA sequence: TGTGCCAGCATGGGACTAGCGGGGATCCCCGGGAGCACAGATACGCAGTATTTT.

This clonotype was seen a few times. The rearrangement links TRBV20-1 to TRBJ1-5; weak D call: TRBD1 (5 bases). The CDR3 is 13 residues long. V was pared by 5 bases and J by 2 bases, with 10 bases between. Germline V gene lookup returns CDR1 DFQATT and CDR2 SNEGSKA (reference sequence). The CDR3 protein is CSAGGKGNQPQHF. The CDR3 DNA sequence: TGCAGTGCTGGGGGGAAGGGCAATCAGCCCCAGCATTTT.

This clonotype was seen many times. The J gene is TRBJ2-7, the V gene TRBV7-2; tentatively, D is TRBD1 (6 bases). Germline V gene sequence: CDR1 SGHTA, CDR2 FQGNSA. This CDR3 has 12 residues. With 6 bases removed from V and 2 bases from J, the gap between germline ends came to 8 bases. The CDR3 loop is CASSGQTYEQYF. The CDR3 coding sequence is TGTGCCAGCAGTGGACAGACCTACGAGCAGTACTTC.

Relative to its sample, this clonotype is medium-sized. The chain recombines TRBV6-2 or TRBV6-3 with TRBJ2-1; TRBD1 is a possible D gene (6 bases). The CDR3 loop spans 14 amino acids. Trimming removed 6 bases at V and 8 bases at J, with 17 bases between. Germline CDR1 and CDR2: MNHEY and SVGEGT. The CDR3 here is CASSPWGPGYEQFF. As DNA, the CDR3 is TGTGCCAGCAGCCCTTGGGGGCCTGGCTATGAGCAGTTCTTC.

CDR3 DNA sequence: TGTGCCAGCAGCGTACTAGCGAAGAACACCGGGGAGCTGTTTTTT. Protein: CASSVLAKNTGELFF. The gene calls are TRBV9 and TRBJ2-2; weak D call: TRBD2 (6 bases). The V end was cut by 1 base, the J end by 1 base, with 8 bases between. Germline V gene data show CDR1 as SGDLS and CDR2 as YYNGEE. The CDR3 runs 15 residues. The variable domain in full, completed from reference TRBV9 and TRBJ2-2, reads DSGVTQTPKHLITATGQRVTLRCSPRSGDLSVYWYQQSLDQGLQFLIQYYNGEERAKGNILERFSAQQFPDLHSELNLSSLELGDSALYFCASSVLAKNTGELFFGEGSRLTVL.

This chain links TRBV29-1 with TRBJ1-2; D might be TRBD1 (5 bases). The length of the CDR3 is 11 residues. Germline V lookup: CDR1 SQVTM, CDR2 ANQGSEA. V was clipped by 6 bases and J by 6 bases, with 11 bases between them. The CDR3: CSVGHYNGYTF. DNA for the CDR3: TGCAGCGTCGGACATTACAATGGCTACACCTTC.

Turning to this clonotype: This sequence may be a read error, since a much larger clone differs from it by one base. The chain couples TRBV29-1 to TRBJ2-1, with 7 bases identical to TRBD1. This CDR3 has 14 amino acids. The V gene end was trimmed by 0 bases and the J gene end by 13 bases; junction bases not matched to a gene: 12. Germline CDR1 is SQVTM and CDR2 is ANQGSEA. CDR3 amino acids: CSVEERGHGETQFF. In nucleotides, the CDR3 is TGCAGCGTTGAAGAGAGGGGGCATGGTGAGACCCAGTTCTTC.

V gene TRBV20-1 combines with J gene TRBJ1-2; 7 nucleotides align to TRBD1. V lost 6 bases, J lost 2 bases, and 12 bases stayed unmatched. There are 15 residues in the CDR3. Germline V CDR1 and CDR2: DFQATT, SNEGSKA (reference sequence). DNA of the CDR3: TGCAGTGCGACCAAAGGGGGACAGCCCAACTATGGCTACACCTTC. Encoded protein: CSATKGGQPNYGYTF.

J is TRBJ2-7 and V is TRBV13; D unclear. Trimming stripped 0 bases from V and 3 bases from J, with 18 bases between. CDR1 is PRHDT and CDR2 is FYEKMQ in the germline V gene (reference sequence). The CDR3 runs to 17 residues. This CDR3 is CASSLGHRRSHYYEQYF. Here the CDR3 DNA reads TGTGCCAGCAGCTTAGGCCACCGAAGGAGCCACTACTACGAGCAGTACTTC.

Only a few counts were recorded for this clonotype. CDR3 sequence (DNA): TGTGCCAGCAGCTTCCGGGACAGGGAGTTTTTGGAGACCCAGTACTTC. Translation gives CASSFRDREFLETQYF. The chain employs TRBV7-9 and TRBJ2-5; 9 bases line up with TRBD1. Germline CDR1 and CDR2: SEHNR and FQNEAQ (reference sequence). The CDR3 spans 16 residues. Losses at the gene ends were 3 bases for V and 5 bases for J; bases not matched to a gene: 10.

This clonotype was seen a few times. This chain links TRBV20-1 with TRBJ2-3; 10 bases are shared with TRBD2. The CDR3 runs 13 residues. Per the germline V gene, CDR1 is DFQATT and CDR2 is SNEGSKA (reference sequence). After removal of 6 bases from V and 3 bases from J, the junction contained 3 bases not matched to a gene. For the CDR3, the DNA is TGCAGTGCACCGGGACTAGCGACAGATACGCAGTATTTT. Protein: CSAPGLATDTQYF.

The CDR3 here is CASSSGDREVEKLFF. The CDR3 DNA reads as TGTGCCAGCAGTTCTGGGGACAGGGAGGTTGAAAAACTGTTTTTT. V gene TRBV12-3 or TRBV12-4 combines with J gene TRBJ1-4; 9 nucleotides line up with TRBD1. After removal of 4 bases from V and 7 bases from J, the junction contained 7 bases not matched to a gene. CDR3 length: 15 residues.

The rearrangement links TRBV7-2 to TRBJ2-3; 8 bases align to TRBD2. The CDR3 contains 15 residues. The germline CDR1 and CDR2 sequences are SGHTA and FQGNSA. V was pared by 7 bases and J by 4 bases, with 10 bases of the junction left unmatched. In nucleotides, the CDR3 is TGTGCCAGCAACCTACTCGGAGCGGGAGCAGATACGCAGTATTTT. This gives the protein CASNLLGAGADTQYF.

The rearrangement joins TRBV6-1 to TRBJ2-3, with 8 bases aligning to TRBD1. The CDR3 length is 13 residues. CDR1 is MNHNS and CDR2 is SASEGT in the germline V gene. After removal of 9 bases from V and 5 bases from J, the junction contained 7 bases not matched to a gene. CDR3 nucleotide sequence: TGTGCCAGGGGGGAGACAGGGGAAGATACGCAGTATTTT. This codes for CARGETGEDTQYF.

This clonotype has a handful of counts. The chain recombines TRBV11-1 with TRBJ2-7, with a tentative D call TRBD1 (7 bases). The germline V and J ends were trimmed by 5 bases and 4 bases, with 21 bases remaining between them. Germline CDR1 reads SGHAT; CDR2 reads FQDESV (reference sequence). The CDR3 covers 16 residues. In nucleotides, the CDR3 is TGTGCCAGCAGCCAAATCCTCGCGGGACAGCCGTACGAGCAGTACTTC. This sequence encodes CASSQILAGQPYEQYF.

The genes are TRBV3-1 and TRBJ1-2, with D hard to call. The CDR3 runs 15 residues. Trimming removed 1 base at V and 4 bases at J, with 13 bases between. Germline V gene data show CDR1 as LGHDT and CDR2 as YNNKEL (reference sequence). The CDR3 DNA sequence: TGTGCCAGCAGCCAAGTGTCGACGGTTGGCTATGGCTACACCTTC. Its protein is CASSQVSTVGYGYTF.

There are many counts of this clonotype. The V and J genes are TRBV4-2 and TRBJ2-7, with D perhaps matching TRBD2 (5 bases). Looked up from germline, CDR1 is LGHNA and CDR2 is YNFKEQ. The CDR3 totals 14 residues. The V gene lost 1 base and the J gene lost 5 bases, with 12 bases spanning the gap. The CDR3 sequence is CASSQAGSLDEQYF. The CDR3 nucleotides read TGTGCCAGCAGCCAAGCGGGGTCCCTCGACGAGCAGTACTTC.

The CDR3 sequence is CASSQQGLVENIQYF. The CDR3 DNA follows: TGTGCCAGCAGCCAACAGGGACTAGTAGAAAACATTCAGTACTTC. The chain employs TRBV3-1 and TRBJ2-7; 8 bases map to TRBD2. Judging by the DNA end, TRBJ2-4 fits better; the J call may be wrong. The CDR3 has 15 residues. From germline, CDR1 is LGHDT and CDR2 YNNKEL (reference sequence).

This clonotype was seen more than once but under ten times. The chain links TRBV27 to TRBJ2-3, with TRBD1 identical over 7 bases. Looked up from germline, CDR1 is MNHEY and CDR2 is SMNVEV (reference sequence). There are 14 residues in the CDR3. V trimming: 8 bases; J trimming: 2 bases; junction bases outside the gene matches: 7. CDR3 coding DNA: TGTGCCAGCCGTACGGGACAGCCCACAGATACGCAGTATTTT. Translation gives CASRTGQPTDTQYF.

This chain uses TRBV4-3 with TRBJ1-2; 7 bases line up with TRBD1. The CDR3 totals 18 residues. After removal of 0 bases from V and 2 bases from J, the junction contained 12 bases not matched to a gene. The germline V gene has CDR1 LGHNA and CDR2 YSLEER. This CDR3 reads CASSQEGQDRVPNYGYTF. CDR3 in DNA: TGCGCCAGCAGCCAAGAAGGGCAAGACAGGGTTCCAAACTATGGCTACACCTTC.

CDR3 residues: CASSSVDRGRFQETQYF. CDR3 nucleotides: TGTGCCAGCAGCTCGGTGGACAGGGGGCGGTTCCAAGAGACCCAGTACTTC. The chain uses TRBV7-9 and TRBJ2-5, with 11 bases matching TRBD1. From germline, CDR1 is SEHNR and CDR2 FQNEAQ (reference sequence). The V segment lost 4 bases and the J segment 1 base; nucleotides outside the gene matches: 8. This CDR3 has 17 residues.

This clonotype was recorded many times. CDR3 sequence (DNA): TGCAGCGTTGAATTCTCCGGAGAGACCCAGTACTTC. This translates into CSVEFSGETQYF. This rearrangement joins TRBV29-1 to TRBJ2-5; no clear D gene. CDR3 length equals 12 residues. The germline V gene encodes CDR1 SQVTM and CDR2 ANQGSEA. Trimming left V 2 bases short and J 4 bases short, with 8 bases between.

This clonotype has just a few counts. CDR3 coding DNA: TGTGCCAGCAGCTTAGCGGGACAGAATAACTATGGCTACACCTTC. It yields the protein CASSLAGQNNYGYTF. The rearrangement links TRBV7-9 to TRBJ1-2; 7 bases line up with TRBD1. The ends lost 0 bases at V and 1 base at J; junction bases unmatched: 2. Germline V gene sequence: CDR1 SEHNR, CDR2 FQNEAQ (reference sequence). The length of the CDR3 is 15 residues.

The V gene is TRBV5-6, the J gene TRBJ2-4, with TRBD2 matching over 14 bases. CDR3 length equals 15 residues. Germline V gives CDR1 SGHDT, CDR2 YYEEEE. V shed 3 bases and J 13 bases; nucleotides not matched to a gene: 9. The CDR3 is CASSSTSGGVREQYF. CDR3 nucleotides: TGTGCCAGCAGCTCGACTAGCGGGGGGGTCCGGGAGCAGTACTTC.

CDR3 DNA: TGTGCCAGCAGGGCGGGCCTTAACTATGGCTACACCTTC. Translating it yields CASRAGLNYGYTF. V is TRBV6-5 and J is TRBJ1-2; D is ambiguous. Germline CDR1 reads MNHEY; CDR2 reads SVGAGI. V was shortened by 6 bases and J by 1 base, with 9 bases between the two germline ends. This CDR3 contains 13 residues.